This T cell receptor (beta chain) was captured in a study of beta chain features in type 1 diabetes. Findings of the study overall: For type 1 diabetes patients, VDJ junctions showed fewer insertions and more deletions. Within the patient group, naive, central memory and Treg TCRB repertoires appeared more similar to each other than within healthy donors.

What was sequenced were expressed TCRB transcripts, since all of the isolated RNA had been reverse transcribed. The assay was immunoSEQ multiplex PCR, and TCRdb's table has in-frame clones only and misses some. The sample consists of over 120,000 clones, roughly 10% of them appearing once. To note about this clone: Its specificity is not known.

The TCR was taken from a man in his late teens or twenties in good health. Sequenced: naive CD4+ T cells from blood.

The CDR3: CASSKDRVGQPQHF. In DNA form, the CDR3 reads TGTGCCAGCTCAAAAGACAGGGTCGGACAGCCCCAGCATTTT. The chain combines TRBV18 with TRBJ1-5; 7 bases map to TRBD1. The CDR3 length is 14 residues. Germline lookup yields CDR1 KGHSH and CDR2 LQKENI. V trimming: 5 bases; J trimming: 7 bases; junction bases outside the gene matches: 8.